A single sample is the source of the 26 T cell receptor beta chains below, sequenced in a study of vaccination and CD4 T cells after COVID-19. Treatment specified: approximately 10-day PBMC culture with coronavirus spike peptide pools or control peptides (ViraFEST assay). An Oncomine TCR Beta short-read assay was used to sequence the DNA from cultured CD4+ T cells. TCRdb ran MiXCR on the PCR reads and lists one entry per CDR3 protein. The sample has around 20,000 distinct CDR3 sequences; 40% to 50% are singletons. These receptors have no identified antigens. The input for sequencing was CD4+ T cells from blood, cultured in vitro, taken before SARS-CoV-2 vaccination. The receptor source for this set is a human donor who had recovered from COVID-19.

This CDR3 is CASSLRTQETQYF. The CDR3 DNA sequence: TGTGCCAGCAGTTTAAGGACGCAAGAGACCCAGTACTTC. The V call is TRBV27, the J call TRBJ2-5; D is ambiguous. Trimming left V 2 bases short and J 2 bases short, with 6 bases between. Germline V gene lookup returns CDR1 MNHEY and CDR2 SMNVEV (reference sequence). The CDR3 has 13 amino acids.

The chain employs TRBV5-4 and TRBJ1-1; D not certain. CDR1 is SGHNT, CDR2 YYREEE, per germline (reference sequence). The V end lost 0 bases, the J end lost 4 bases, and 7 bases lay between the germline ends. This CDR3 spans 13 amino acids. The CDR3 DNA is TGTGCCAGCAGCTTGGACGGGCCCACTGAAGCTTTCTTT. This codes for CASSLDGPTEAFF.

The genes are TRBV5-4 and TRBJ1-6; 9 nucleotides match TRBD1. CDR1 SGHNT and CDR2 YYREEE come from the germline V gene (reference sequence). J lost 6 bases, V lost 4 bases, and 2 bases had no gene match. The CDR3 has 14 amino acids. DNA for the CDR3: TGTGCCAGCAGCCTGGACAGGGGTAATTCACCCCTCCACTTT. It codes for CASSLDRGNSPLHF.

This clonotype was seen more than once but under ten times. The gene calls are TRBV6-4 and TRBJ1-2; D might be TRBD1 (6 bases). The CDR3 loop spans 15 amino acids. Germline V CDR1 and CDR2: MRHNA, SNTAGT. V lost 6 bases and J lost 4, with 18 bases in between. CDR3 region: CASRKETGLPYGYTF. The CDR3 DNA reads as TGTGCCAGCAGGAAAGAGACAGGCCTACCCTATGGCTACACCTTC.

The rearrangement uses TRBV7-2 and TRBJ1-3; the match to TRBD1 covers 10 bases. After removal of 1 base from V and 1 base from J, the junction contained 10 bases not matched to a gene. CDR1 is SGHTA and CDR2 is FQGNSA in the germline V gene. The CDR3 runs 19 residues. The CDR3 here is CASSLVWDRGRYSGNTIYF. The DNA of the CDR3 is TGTGCCAGCAGCTTAGTTTGGGACAGGGGACGCTATTCTGGAAACACCATATATTTT. The full variable domain, its missing parts supplied by reference TRBV7-2 and TRBJ1-3, is GAGVSQSPSNKVTEKGKDVELRCDPISGHTALYWYRQSLGQGLEFLIYFQGNSAPDKSGLPSDRFSAERTGGSVSTLTIQRTQQEDSAVYLCASSLVWDRGRYSGNTIYFGEGSWLTVV.

Only a few counts were recorded for this clonotype. CDR3 nucleotides: TGTGCCATCTGGGACAGGGGCCAGCCCCAGCATTTT. It yields the protein CAIWDRGQPQHF. This chain links TRBV6-2 or TRBV6-3 with TRBJ1-5; 10 nucleotides match TRBD1. This CDR3 contains 12 residues. V lost 10 bases to trimming and J lost 7 bases; unmatched junction nucleotides: 4. CDR1 and CDR2 from the germline V gene are MNHEY and SVGEGT.

This chain connects TRBV11-2 to TRBJ2-5; 12 nucleotides align to TRBD2. The CDR3 has 16 amino acids. V dropped 4 bases and J dropped 2; count of bases not matched to a gene: 5. Germline V lookup: CDR1 SGHAT, CDR2 FQNNGV. CDR3 DNA sequence: TGTGCCAGCAGCTCGGGACTAGCGGGCGAACAAGAGACCCAGTACTTC. Translation gives CASSSGLAGEQETQYF.

The chain combines TRBV5-4 with TRBJ1-1; D ambiguous. Looked up from germline, CDR1 is SGHNT and CDR2 is YYREEE (reference sequence). The V and J ends lost 2 bases and 1 base respectively, with 9 bases between them. CDR3 length: 14 amino acids. CDR3 sequence: CASSFKVGNTEAFF. The CDR3 DNA sequence: TGTGCCAGCAGCTTCAAGGTGGGGAACACTGAAGCTTTCTTT.

This clonotype was recorded only once. The chain employs TRBV2 and TRBJ1-6; D not resolved. The CDR3 length is 16 residues. In germline, CDR1 is SNHLY, CDR2 FYNNEI. The V gene lost 6 bases and the J gene lost 9 bases, with 21 bases spanning the gap. For the CDR3, the DNA is TGTGCCAGCAGCGGGGATGCCCTAGCCCGTGGTTCACCCCTCCACTTT. This codes for CASSGDALARGSPLHF. The variable domain in full, with the rest retrieved from reference TRBV2 and TRBJ1-6, is EPEVTQTPSHQVTQMGQEVILRCVPISNHLYFYWYRQILGQKVEFLVSFYNNEISEKSEIFDDQFSVERPDGSNFTLKIRSTKLEDSAMYFCASSGDALARGSPLHFGNGTRLTVT.

Turning to this clonotype: The junction does not match germline at one end; this may be a read error. The V and J genes are TRBV7-8 and TRBJ2-7; D may be TRBD2 (5 bases). This CDR3 has 14 residues. The germline V gene has CDR1 SGHVS and CDR2 FQNEAQ. The DNA for the CDR3 is TGTGCCAGCAGTTTTGACCCAGGCCCACGGGGTGCAGACTTC. Translation: CASSFDPGPRGADF.

V usage is TRBV29-1 and J usage is TRBJ2-3, with TRBD1 as a possible D gene (6 bases). CDR1 SQVTM and CDR2 ANQGSEA come from the germline V gene. V was pared by 6 bases and J by 2 bases, with 18 bases between. The CDR3 contains 15 residues. CDR3 nucleotides: TGCAGCGTGACCCGACAGGCCGACACCACAGATACGCAGTATTTT. It is translated as CSVTRQADTTDTQYF.

This sequence joins TRBV28 and TRBJ2-3; 9 nucleotides line up with TRBD2. Looked up from germline, CDR1 is MDHEN and CDR2 is SYDVKM. V trimming: 5 bases; J trimming: 5 bases; junction bases outside the gene matches: 17. CDR3 size: 18 residues. CDR3 protein: CASSGSGMAGGPGDTQYF. The CDR3 DNA follows: TGTGCCAGCAGTGGGTCAGGAATGGCGGGAGGGCCAGGAGATACGCAGTATTTT.

The sample holds a few counts of this clonotype. This sequence joins TRBV20-1 and TRBJ2-6; D is perhaps TRBD1 (5 bases). Germline loops: CDR1 DFQATT, CDR2 SNEGSKA (reference sequence). V was cut by 0 bases and J by 8 bases, with 17 bases left in between. The CDR3 has 16 amino acids. The CDR3 bases are TGCAGTGCTAGAGAGGTGGGGCTCCAAGGGACCAACGTCCTGACTTTC. Translating it yields CSAREVGLQGTNVLTF.

The rearrangement uses TRBV19 and TRBJ1-1; unclear D gene. The germline V and J ends were trimmed by 6 bases and 4 bases, with 12 bases remaining between them. The germline CDR1 and CDR2 sequences are LNHDA and SQIVND (reference sequence). The CDR3 is 13 amino acids. Here the CDR3 reads CASSIGSGTEAFF. CDR3 DNA: TGTGCCAGTAGCATTGGGAGCGGCACTGAAGCTTTCTTT.

This chain connects TRBV20-1 to TRBJ2-2; TRBD1 matches at 7 bases. Germline loops: CDR1 DFQATT, CDR2 SNEGSKA (reference sequence). CDR3 length: 21 amino acids. After removal of 1 base from V and 1 base from J, the junction contained 21 bases not matched to a gene. The CDR3 bases are TGCAGTGCTAGAGGGGGGCGGAGGTTTCACAGGGGCCTACAGAACACCGGGGAGCTGTTTTTT. Amino acid sequence: CSARGGRRFHRGLQNTGELFF.

This chain links TRBV11-3 with TRBJ1-1; D gene ambiguous. Trimming cost V 1 base and J 11 bases, with 14 bases left between them. CDR3 length equals 13 residues. CDR1 is SGHNT, CDR2 YENEEA, per germline. The DNA for the CDR3 is TGTGCCAGCAGCTTAGGCCGGCAGGTGGATGCTTTCTTT. Protein product: CASSLGRQVDAFF.

This clonotype was counted only a few times. The rearrangement uses TRBV6-1 and TRBJ1-2, with D hard to call. V lost 5 bases and J 4 bases, leaving 8 bases between the germline ends. The germline V gene encodes CDR1 MNHNS and CDR2 SASEGT. The CDR3 sequence is 12 residues long. This CDR3 is CASSTDLYGYTF. CDR3 DNA: TGTGCCAGCAGTACAGATCTCTATGGCTACACCTTC.

The rearrangement links TRBV7-9 to TRBJ2-2; D perhaps matches TRBD2 (5 bases). The V end lost 1 base, the J end lost 5 bases, and 11 bases lay between the germline ends. The CDR3 is 15 residues long. Germline loops: CDR1 SEHNR, CDR2 FQNEAQ (reference sequence). Here the CDR3 reads CASSLGEGSTGELFF. The CDR3 coding sequence is TGTGCCAGCAGCTTAGGAGAGGGTAGTACCGGGGAGCTGTTTTTT.

The V call is TRBV7-2, the J call TRBJ2-2; 7 nucleotides line up with TRBD1. The germline V gene encodes CDR1 SGHTA and CDR2 FQGNSA. CDR3 length: 15 amino acids. Trimming cost V 3 bases and J 0 bases; bases outside gene matches: 1. The CDR3 nucleotides are TGTGCCAGCAGCTTGACAGGGTCGAACACCGGGGAGCTGTTTTTT. It specifies CASSLTGSNTGELFF.

A few counts support this clonotype. The chain links TRBV6-1 to TRBJ2-5; TRBD2 is a possible D gene (7 bases). The V gene lost 7 bases and the J gene lost 7 bases, with 16 bases spanning the gap. Germline loops: CDR1 MNHNS, CDR2 SASEGT. The CDR3 totals 13 residues. The CDR3 loop is CASNQFRGGTQYF. CDR3 nucleotide sequence: TGTGCCAGCAACCAGTTTAGGGGGGGGACCCAGTACTTC.

This clonotype was detected only a few times. This chain links TRBV7-2 with TRBJ2-2; the D is unclear. Germline V gene lookup returns CDR1 SGHTA and CDR2 FQGNSA. The CDR3 loop spans 14 amino acids. The V end lost 1 base, the J end lost 0 bases, and 3 bases lay between the germline ends. In DNA form, the CDR3 reads TGTGCCAGCAGCTTAGACGCGAACACCGGGGAGCTGTTTTTT. Its translation is CASSLDANTGELFF.

The chain uses TRBV28 and TRBJ2-7; D call uncertain. Deletions cut 3 bases from V and 7 bases from J, with 7 bases between. Germline lookup yields CDR1 MDHEN and CDR2 SYDVKM. This CDR3 spans 11 amino acids. CDR3 region: CASSFRAEQYF. The CDR3 bases are TGTGCCAGCAGTTTTCGGGCGGAGCAGTACTTC.

This sequence joins TRBV7-6 and TRBJ1-1, with D possibly being TRBD1 (6 bases). Between the trimmed V and J ends, which lost 1 base and 4 bases, there was a span of 16 bases. The CDR3 loop spans 16 amino acids. Germline V CDR1 and CDR2: SGHVS, FNYEAQ. This CDR3 is CASSLGPMGAGTEAFF. The CDR3 DNA follows: TGTGCCAGCAGCTTAGGCCCTATGGGGGCGGGCACTGAAGCTTTCTTT. Supplemented by reference TRBV7-6 and TRBJ1-1, the full variable domain reads GAGVSQSPRYKVTKRGQDVALRCDPISGHVSLYWYRQALGQGPEFLTYFNYEAQQDKSGLPNDRFSAERPEGSISTLTIQRTEQRDSAMYRCASSLGPMGAGTEAFFGQGTRLTVV.

This clonotype turned up a few times. This chain uses TRBV7-9 with TRBJ2-1; 9 nucleotides match TRBD2. Germline CDR1 is SEHNR and CDR2 is FQNEAQ (reference sequence). V was clipped by 7 bases and J by 2 bases; unmatched bases: 12. The CDR3 is 17 amino acids. CDR3 amino acids: CASNPRETSGTYNEQFF. The CDR3 DNA follows: TGTGCCAGCAACCCCCGGGAGACTAGCGGTACCTACAATGAGCAGTTCTTC.

The genes are TRBV11-3 and TRBJ1-1, with TRBD1 matching over 8 bases. Germline-derived CDR1 and CDR2 are SGHNT and YENEEA. The CDR3 spans 14 residues. Trimming removed 2 bases from V and 2 bases from J; junction bases left unmatched: 1. In DNA, the CDR3 is TGTGCCAGCAGCTTAACAGGGGGTAACACTGAAGCTTTCTTT. Its translation: CASSLTGGNTEAFF.

The J gene is TRBJ2-4, the V gene TRBV7-9; TRBD1 might be the D (5 bases). CDR1 and CDR2 (germline): SEHNR, FQNEAQ (reference sequence). This CDR3 region has 17 residues. Trimming removed 4 bases at V and 0 bases at J, with 16 bases between. The CDR3 loop reads CASSSLQGTLAKNIQYF. The CDR3 DNA reads TGTGCCAGCAGCTCCCTCCAGGGCACCCTAGCCAAAAACATTCAGTACTTC.